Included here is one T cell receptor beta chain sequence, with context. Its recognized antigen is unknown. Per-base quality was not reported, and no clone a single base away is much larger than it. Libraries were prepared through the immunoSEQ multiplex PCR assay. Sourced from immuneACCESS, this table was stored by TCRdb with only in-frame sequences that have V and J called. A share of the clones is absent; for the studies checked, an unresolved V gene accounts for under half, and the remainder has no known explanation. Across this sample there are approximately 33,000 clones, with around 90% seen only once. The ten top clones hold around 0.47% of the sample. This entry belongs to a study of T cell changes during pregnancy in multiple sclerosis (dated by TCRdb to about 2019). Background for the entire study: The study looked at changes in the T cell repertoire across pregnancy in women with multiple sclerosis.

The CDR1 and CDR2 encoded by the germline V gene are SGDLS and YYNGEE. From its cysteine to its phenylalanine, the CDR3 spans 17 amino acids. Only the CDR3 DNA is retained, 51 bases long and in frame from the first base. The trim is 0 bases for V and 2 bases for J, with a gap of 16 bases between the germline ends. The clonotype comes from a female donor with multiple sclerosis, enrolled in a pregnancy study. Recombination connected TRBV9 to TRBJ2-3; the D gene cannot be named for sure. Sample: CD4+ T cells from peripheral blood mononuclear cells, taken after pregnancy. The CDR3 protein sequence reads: CASSVGSSGSSTDTQYF. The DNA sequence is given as TGTGCCAGCAGCGTAGGTTCGTCGGGTTCCTCCACAGATACGCAGTATTTT.